The next 25 T cell receptor beta chains were all read from a single sample in a study of T cells expressing NK-cell markers. From the 5' RACE reads, TCRdb lists one entry per CDR3 protein and no DNA. In total, the table holds over 150,000 distinct CDR3 sequences. Sequencing was performed on blood T cells: a sorted CD56 or NKG2C T cell subset, CD4+ or CD8+ T cells, or bulk PBMC T cells (not recorded which). All receptors derive from a woman aged 45 to 65 in good health.

CDR3 in amino acids: CSARDGETYEQYF. The rearrangement links TRBV20-1 to TRBJ2-7; without DNA, the TCRdb call of TRBD2 cannot be checked. Germline-derived CDR1 and CDR2 are DFQATT and SNEGSKA (reference sequence). The CDR3 spans 13 residues.

The rearrangement links TRBV3-1 to TRBJ2-1; TCRdb gives TRBD1 as the D gene, but with no DNA this cannot be confirmed. Germline V gene lookup returns CDR1 LGHDT and CDR2 YNNKEL (reference sequence). CDR3 size: 12 residues. This CDR3 is CASSPRGRTQFF.

This chain joins TRBV5-8 and TRBJ2-3. Germline loops: CDR1 SGHTS, CDR2 YDEGEE. The CDR3 length is 15 residues. The CDR3 is CASGIGPSSTDTQYF.

This chain joins TRBV10-3 and TRBJ2-3; TCRdb picks TRBD2, but there is no DNA to check that call. The germline V gene encodes CDR1 ENHRY and CDR2 SYGVKD. The CDR3 length is 18 residues. This CDR3 reads CAISELVTSGSQSDTQYF.

J is TRBJ2-5 and V is TRBV28; TCRdb proposes TRBD1, but this gene call is untestable without DNA. Germline CDR1 reads MDHEN; CDR2 reads SYDVKM. There are 15 residues in the CDR3. This chain's CDR3 is CASRPGQGGGETQYF.

This sequence joins TRBV10-3 and TRBJ2-1. This CDR3 region has 14 residues. Germline CDR1 reads ENHRY; CDR2 reads SYGVKD. CDR3 in amino acids: CAISQPSSYNEQFF.

The rearrangement uses TRBV12-5 and TRBJ2-2. The germline V gene encodes CDR1 LGHNT and CDR2 FRNRAP. CDR3 length: 17 amino acids. The CDR3 sequence: CASGLVPPTANTGELFF.

V is TRBV29-1 and J is TRBJ1-2. Looked up from germline, CDR1 is SQVTM and CDR2 is ANQGSEA. This CDR3 is 13 amino acids long. This chain's CDR3 is CSVPSSYHYGYTF. Drawing the rest from reference TRBV29-1 and TRBJ1-2, the complete variable domain is SAVISQKPSRDICQRGTSLTIQCQVDSQVTMMFWYRQQPGQSLTLIATANQGSEATYESGFVIDKFPISRPNLTFSTLTVSNMSPEDSSIYLCSVPSSYHYGYTFGSGTRLTVV.

The CDR3: CASKFPGTVSSPLHF. V and J are TRBV6-2 or TRBV6-3 and TRBJ1-6; TCRdb indicates TRBD1, and absent DNA this call remains unverified. CDR3 length: 15 amino acids. Per germline, CDR1 MNHEY and CDR2 SVGEGT.

The chain carries TRBV12-5 and TRBJ2-1; TCRdb's D gene call, TRBD1, goes unchecked for lack of DNA. The germline CDR1 and CDR2 sequences are LGHNT and FRNRAP. The CDR3 length is 15 residues. CDR3 residues: CASGSDRGTNNEQFF. The complete variable domain, with remaining parts taken from reference TRBV12-5 and TRBJ2-1, reads DARVTQTPRHKVTEMGQEVTMRCQPILGHNTVFWYRQTMMQGLELLAYFRNRAPLDDSGMPKDRFSAEMPDATLATLKIQPSEPRDSAVYFCASGSDRGTNNEQFFGPGTRLTVL.

The rearrangement links TRBV29-1 to TRBJ2-1; with no DNA, the TCRdb D assignment of TRBD1 cannot be verified. This CDR3 contains 15 residues. CDR1 and CDR2 (germline): SQVTM, ANQGSEA. The chain's CDR3 is CSGGPGPSSYNEQFF.

CDR3 loop: CASSPGLDNAEAFF. V is TRBV5-1 and J is TRBJ1-1; there is no DNA to check the TCRdb D call of TRBD1. Per the germline V gene, CDR1 is SGHRS and CDR2 is YFSETQ. The CDR3 consists of 14 residues.

The chain combines TRBV29-1 with TRBJ1-1. The CDR3 is made up of 12 amino acids. The germline gives CDR1 SQVTM, CDR2 ANQGSEA. The CDR3: CSVEDRNTEAFF.

This chain joins TRBV4-1 and TRBJ2-1; TCRdb calls TRBD1, which cannot be checked without DNA. This CDR3 contains 17 residues. Germline values: CDR1 MGHRA, CDR2 YSYEKL. The CDR3 sequence: CASSQAKGGIFYNEQFF.

The chain links TRBV24-1 to TRBJ2-1; there is no DNA to check the TCRdb D call of TRBD2. The germline V gene has CDR1 KGHDR and CDR2 SFDVKD. This CDR3 contains 19 residues. The CDR3 here is CATSDLGTSGASSYNEQFF.

The chain joins TRBV15 to TRBJ2-1; as DNA is missing, the TRBD2 call by TCRdb cannot be tested. Germline V lookup: CDR1 LNHNV, CDR2 YYDKDF (reference sequence). There are 17 residues in the CDR3. The CDR3 sequence is CATSREGRGGHYNEQFF.

This chain uses TRBV15 with TRBJ1-1. The germline V gene has CDR1 LNHNV and CDR2 YYDKDF (reference sequence). This CDR3 is built from 14 residues. The chain's CDR3 is CATSRVELNTEAFF.

The chain employs TRBV11-3 and TRBJ2-5; as DNA is missing, the TRBD1 call by TCRdb cannot be tested. The CDR3 has 13 amino acids. Looked up from germline, CDR1 is SGHNT and CDR2 is YENEEA. CDR3 sequence: CASSDRGFETQYF.

The V and J genes are TRBV20-1 and TRBJ2-1; TCRdb's D call, TRBD2, is unchecked because there is no DNA. Germline assignment: CDR1 DFQATT and CDR2 SNEGSKA (reference sequence). This CDR3 has 16 residues. CDR3 amino acids: CSARGVLAGVGNEQFF.

The chain employs TRBV6-2 or TRBV6-3 and TRBJ2-2. Germline V gene data show CDR1 as MNHEY and CDR2 as SVGEGT. The CDR3 runs to 12 residues. Here the CDR3 reads CASRSYDGELFF.

The chain carries TRBV21-1 and TRBJ2-3. TRBV21-1 is classified as a pseudogene. This CDR3 is 15 amino acids long. CDR3: CASKGPSVGTDTQYF.

This chain joins TRBV29-1 and TRBJ2-2; TCRdb calls TRBD1, which cannot be checked without DNA. Germline-derived CDR1 and CDR2 are SQVTM and ANQGSEA. The CDR3 spans 12 residues. The CDR3 is CSAQGAGGELFF.

This chain connects TRBV27 to TRBJ1-5. CDR1 is MNHEY and CDR2 is SMNVEV in the germline V gene (reference sequence). The CDR3 spans 15 residues. The CDR3 here is CASSLEYNSNQPQHF.

J is TRBJ2-5 and V is TRBV7-4; TCRdb's D call, TRBD1, is unchecked because there is no DNA. This CDR3 comprises 19 residues. Germline V gene sequence: CDR1 SGHVT, CDR2 SQSDAQ. The CDR3 sequence: CASSLAVWVTGDPQETQYF.

The gene calls are TRBV30 and TRBJ2-3. From germline, CDR1 is GTSNPN and CDR2 SVGIG (reference sequence). This CDR3 comprises 14 residues. The CDR3: CAWSVLGSTDTQYF.